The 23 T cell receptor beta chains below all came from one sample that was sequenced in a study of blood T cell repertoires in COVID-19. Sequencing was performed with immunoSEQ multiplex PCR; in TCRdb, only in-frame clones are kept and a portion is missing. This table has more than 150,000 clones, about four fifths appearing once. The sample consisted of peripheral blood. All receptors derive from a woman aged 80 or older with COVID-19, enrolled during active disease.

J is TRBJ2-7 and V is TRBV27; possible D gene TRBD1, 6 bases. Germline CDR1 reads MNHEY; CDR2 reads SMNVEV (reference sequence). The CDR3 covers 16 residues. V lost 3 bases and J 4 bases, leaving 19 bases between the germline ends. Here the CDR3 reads CASSLSPGTPHYEQYF. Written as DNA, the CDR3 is TGTGCCAGCAGTTTGAGCCCTGGGACACCCCATTACGAGCAGTACTTC.

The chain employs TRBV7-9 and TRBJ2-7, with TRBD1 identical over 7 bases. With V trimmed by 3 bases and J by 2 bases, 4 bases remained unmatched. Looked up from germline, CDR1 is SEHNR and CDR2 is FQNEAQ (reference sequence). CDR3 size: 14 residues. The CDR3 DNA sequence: TGTGCCAGCAGCTTCCGAGACAGGGCCTACGAGCAGTACTTC. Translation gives CASSFRDRAYEQYF. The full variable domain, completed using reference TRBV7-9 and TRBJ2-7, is DTGVSQNPRHKITKRGQNVTFRCDPISEHNRLYWYRQTLGQGPEFLTYFQNEAQLEKSRLLSDRFSAERPKGSFSTLEIQRTEQGDSAMYLCASSFRDRAYEQYFGPGTRLTVT.

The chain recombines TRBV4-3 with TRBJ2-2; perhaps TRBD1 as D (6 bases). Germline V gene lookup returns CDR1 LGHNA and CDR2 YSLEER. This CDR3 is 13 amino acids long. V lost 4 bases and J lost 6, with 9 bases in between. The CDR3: CASSLQGPGELFF. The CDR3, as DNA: TGCGCCAGCAGCCTCCAGGGGCCCGGGGAGCTGTTTTTT.

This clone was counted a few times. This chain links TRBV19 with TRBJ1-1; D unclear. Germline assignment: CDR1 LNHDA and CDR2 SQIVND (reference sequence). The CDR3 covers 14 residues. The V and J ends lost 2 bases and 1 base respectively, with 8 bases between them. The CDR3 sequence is CASSINPGNTEAFF. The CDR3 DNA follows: TGTGCCAGTAGTATAAACCCGGGGAACACTGAAGCTTTCTTT.

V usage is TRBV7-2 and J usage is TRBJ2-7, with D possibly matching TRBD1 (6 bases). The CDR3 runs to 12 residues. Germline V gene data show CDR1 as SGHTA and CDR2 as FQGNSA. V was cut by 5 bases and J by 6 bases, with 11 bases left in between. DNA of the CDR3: TGTGCCAGCAGCCAGACAGGTCCCGAGCAGTACTTC. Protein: CASSQTGPEQYF.

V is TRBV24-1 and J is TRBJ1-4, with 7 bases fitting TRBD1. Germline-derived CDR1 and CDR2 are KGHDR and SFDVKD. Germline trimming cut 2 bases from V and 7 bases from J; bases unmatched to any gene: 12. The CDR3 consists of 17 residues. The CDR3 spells CATSDWGTGAFGEKLFF. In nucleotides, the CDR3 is TGTGCCACCAGTGATTGGGGAACAGGGGCCTTCGGTGAAAAACTGTTTTTT.

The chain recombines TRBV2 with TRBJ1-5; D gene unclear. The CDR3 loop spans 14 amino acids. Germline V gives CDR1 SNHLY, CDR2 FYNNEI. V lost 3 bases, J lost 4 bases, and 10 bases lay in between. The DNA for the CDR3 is TGTGCCAGCAGTGAGTTTCGTAAAAATCAGCCCCAGCATTTT. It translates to CASSEFRKNQPQHF.

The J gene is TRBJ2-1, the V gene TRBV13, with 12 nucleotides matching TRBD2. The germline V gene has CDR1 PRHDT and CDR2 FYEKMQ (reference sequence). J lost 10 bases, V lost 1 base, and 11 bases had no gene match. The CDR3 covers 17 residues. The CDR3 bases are TGTGCCAGCAGCTTAGATCCTAGCGGGAGGGCCCGGGGCGAGCAGTTCTTC. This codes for CASSLDPSGRARGEQFF.

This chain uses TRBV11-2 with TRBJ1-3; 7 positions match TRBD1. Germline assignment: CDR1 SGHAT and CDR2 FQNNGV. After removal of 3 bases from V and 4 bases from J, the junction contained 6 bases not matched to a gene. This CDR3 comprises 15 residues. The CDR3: CASSFNRDSGNTIYF. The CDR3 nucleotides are TGTGCCAGCAGCTTTAATCGGGACAGCGGAAACACCATATATTTT.

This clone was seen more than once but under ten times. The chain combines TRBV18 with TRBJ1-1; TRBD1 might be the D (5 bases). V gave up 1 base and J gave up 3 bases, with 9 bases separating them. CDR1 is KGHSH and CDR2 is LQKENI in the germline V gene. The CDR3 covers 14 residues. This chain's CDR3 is CASSPQGQDTEAFF. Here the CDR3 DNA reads TGTGCCAGCTCACCACAGGGGCAGGACACTGAAGCTTTCTTT.

The CDR3 nucleotides read TGTGCCAGCAGTGTATGGCAGGGCGATCGCAATCAGCCCCAGCATTTT. Encoded protein: CASSVWQGDRNQPQHF. The chain links TRBV6-1 to TRBJ1-5; the D gene is possibly TRBD1 (5 bases). CDR1 and CDR2 from the germline V gene are MNHNS and SASEGT. Trimming stripped 4 bases from V and 2 bases from J, with 15 bases between. The CDR3 totals 16 residues.

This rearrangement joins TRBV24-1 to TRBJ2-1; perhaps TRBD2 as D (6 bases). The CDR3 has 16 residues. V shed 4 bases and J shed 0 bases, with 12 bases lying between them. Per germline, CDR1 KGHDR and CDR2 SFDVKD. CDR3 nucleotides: TGTGCCACCAGTGAGCGGACTACCCCCTCCTACAATGAGCAGTTCTTC. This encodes CATSERTTPSYNEQFF.

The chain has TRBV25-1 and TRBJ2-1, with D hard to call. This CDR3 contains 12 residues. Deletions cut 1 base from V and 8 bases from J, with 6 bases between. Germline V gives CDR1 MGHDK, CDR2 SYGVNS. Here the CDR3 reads CASSELGDEQFF. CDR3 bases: TGTGCCAGCAGTGAATTAGGAGATGAGCAGTTCTTC. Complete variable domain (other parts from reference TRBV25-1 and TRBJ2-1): EADIYQTPRYLVIGTGKKITLECSQTMGHDKMYWYQQDPGMELHLIHYSYGVNSTEKGDLSSESTVSRIRTEHFPLTLESARPSHTSQYLCASSELGDEQFFGPGTRLTVL.

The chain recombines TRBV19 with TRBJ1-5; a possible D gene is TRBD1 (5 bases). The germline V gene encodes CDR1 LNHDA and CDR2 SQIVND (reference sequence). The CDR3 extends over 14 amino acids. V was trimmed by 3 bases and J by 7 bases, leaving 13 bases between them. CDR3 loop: CASSMGQARQPQHF. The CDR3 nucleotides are TGTGCCAGTAGTATGGGGCAGGCGCGACAGCCCCAGCATTTT. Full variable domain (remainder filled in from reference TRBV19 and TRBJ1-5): DGGITQSPKYLFRKEGQNVTLSCEQNLNHDAMYWYRQDPGQGLRLIYYSQIVNDFQKGDIAEGYSVSREKKESFPLTVTSAQKNPTAFYLCASSMGQARQPQHFGDGTRLSIL.

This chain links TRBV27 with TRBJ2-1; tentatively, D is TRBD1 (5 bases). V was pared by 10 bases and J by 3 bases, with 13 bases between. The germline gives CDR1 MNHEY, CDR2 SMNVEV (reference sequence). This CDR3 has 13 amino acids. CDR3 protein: CATRAVSYNEQFF. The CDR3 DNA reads TGTGCCACCAGGGCAGTAAGCTACAATGAGCAGTTCTTC.

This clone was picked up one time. CDR3 amino acids: CASSGYGTPYGYTF. Written as DNA, the CDR3 is TGTGCCAGCAGTGGATACGGGACACCTTATGGCTACACCTTC. J is TRBJ1-2 and V is TRBV27; the D gene is possibly TRBD1 (6 bases). Looked up from germline, CDR1 is MNHEY and CDR2 is SMNVEV (reference sequence). The ends were cut back, 5 bases at V and 5 bases at J, with 15 bases in the middle. The CDR3 sequence is 14 residues long.

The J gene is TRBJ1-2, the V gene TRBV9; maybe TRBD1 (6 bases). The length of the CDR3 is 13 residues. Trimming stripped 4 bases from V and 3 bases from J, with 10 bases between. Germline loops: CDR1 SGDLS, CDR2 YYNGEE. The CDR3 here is CASSPGADYGYTF. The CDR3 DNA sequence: TGTGCCAGCAGCCCAGGGGCTGACTATGGCTACACCTTC.

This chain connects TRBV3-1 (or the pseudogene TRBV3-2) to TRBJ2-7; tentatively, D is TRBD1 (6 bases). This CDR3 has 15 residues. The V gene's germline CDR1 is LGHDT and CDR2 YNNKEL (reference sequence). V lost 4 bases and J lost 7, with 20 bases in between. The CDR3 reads CASSPRDPVRGEQYF. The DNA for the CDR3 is TGTGCCAGCAGCCCCCGGGACCCCGTGAGGGGGGAGCAGTACTTC.

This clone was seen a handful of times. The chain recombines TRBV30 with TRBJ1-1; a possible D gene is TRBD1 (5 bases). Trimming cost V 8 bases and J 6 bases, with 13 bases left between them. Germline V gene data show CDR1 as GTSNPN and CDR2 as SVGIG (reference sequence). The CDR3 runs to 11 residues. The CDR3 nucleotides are TGTGCCCGGGGGGGGAGTCCTGAAGCTTTCTTT. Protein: CARGGSPEAFF.

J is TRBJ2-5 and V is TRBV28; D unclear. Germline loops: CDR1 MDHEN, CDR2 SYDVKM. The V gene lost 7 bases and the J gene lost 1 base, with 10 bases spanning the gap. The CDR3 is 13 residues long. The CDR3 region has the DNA TGTGCCAGCACGTTGGCAGGCCAAGAGACCCAGTACTTC. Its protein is CASTLAGQETQYF.

Written as DNA, the CDR3 is TGCAGCGTTGTATTATCTGATGGCTACACCTTC. As protein: CSVVLSDGYTF. The rearrangement joins TRBV29-1 to TRBJ1-2; no clear D gene. With 4 bases removed from V and 6 bases from J, the gap between germline ends came to 9 bases. Germline V gene sequence: CDR1 SQVTM, CDR2 ANQGSEA. The CDR3 is 11 residues long.

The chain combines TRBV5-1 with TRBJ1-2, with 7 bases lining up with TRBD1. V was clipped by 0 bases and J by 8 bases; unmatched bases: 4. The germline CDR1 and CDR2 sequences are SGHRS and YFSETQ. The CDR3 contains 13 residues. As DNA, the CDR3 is TGCGCCAGCAGCTTGGGGACAGGTCACGGCTACACCTTC. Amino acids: CASSLGTGHGYTF.

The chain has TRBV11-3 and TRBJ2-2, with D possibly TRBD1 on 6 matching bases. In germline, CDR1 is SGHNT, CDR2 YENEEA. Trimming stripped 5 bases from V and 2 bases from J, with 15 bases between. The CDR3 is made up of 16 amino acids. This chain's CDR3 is CASSPRDTPNTGELFF. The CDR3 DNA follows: TGTGCCAGCAGCCCTCGGGACACTCCTAACACCGGGGAGCTGTTTTTT.